The 12 T cell receptor beta chains given below trace back to one sample, sequenced in a study of post-analysis software for immune sequencing data. Prepared libraries of TCR beta cDNA carried unique molecular identifiers. One entry per CDR3 protein results from TCRdb running MiXCR on the PCR reads. Here the sample spans about half a million distinct CDR3 sequences, around 34% being singletons. Their antigens are not known. Study-wide findings and caveats: In patients, four to six TRBV segments were more frequent than in controls, with TRBV5-6, TRBV5-1 and TRBV20-1 among them.

The sample comprised blood. The receptors derive from a girl under 18 with multiple sclerosis.

This clonotype was detected only a few times. The rearrangement links TRBV6-5 to TRBJ2-1, with a weak D call TRBD2 (6 bases). The CDR3 covers 16 residues. Deletions cut 4 bases from V and 0 bases from J, with 13 bases between. Looked up from germline, CDR1 is MNHEY and CDR2 is SVGAGI. The CDR3 spells CASSSGVRASYNEQFF. The CDR3 DNA reads as TGTGCCAGCAGTTCGGGGGTCCGGGCCTCCTACAATGAGCAGTTCTTC.

Only a few counts were recorded for this clonotype. The chain joins TRBV5-1 to TRBJ2-7; tentative D call: TRBD1 (5 bases). The CDR3 spans 13 residues. CDR1 and CDR2 (germline): SGHRS, YFSETQ. Trimming cost V 3 bases and J 5 bases, with 12 bases left between them. The CDR3 bases are TGCGCCAGCAGCTCTGGACAATTCGACGAGCAGTACTTC. Translating gives CASSSGQFDEQYF.

A few counts support this clonotype. This sequence joins TRBV10-3 and TRBJ2-3; no firm D call. The V end was cut by 0 bases, the J end by 0 bases, with 7 bases between. The germline gives CDR1 ENHRY, CDR2 SYGVKD. The CDR3 is made up of 15 amino acids. CDR3 in DNA: TGTGCCATCAGTGAGTCAGGCTGGAGCACAGATACGCAGTATTTT. Protein sequence: CAISESGWSTDTQYF.

There are many counts of this clonotype. The CDR3 DNA reads as TGTGCCAGCAGCTTAACCGGGACTAGAGATACGCAGTATTTT. Protein sequence: CASSLTGTRDTQYF. The V and J genes are TRBV7-3 and TRBJ2-3; TRBD2 matches 8 bases. Trimming at V came to 0 bases and at J to 5 bases, leaving 1 base not matched to a gene. CDR1 and CDR2 from the germline V gene are SGHTA and FQGTGA. The CDR3 runs to 14 residues.

V gene TRBV2 combines with J gene TRBJ2-5; no reliable D call. Germline V CDR1 and CDR2: SNHLY, FYNNEI. Trimming shortened V by 4 bases and J by 4 bases, and 10 bases separated the two germline ends. The CDR3 consists of 13 residues. CDR3 in amino acids: CASSADTSETQYF. The CDR3 DNA is TGTGCCAGCAGTGCTGACACCTCAGAGACCCAGTACTTC.

V is TRBV6-6 and J is TRBJ1-2; 8 positions match TRBD1. CDR3 length equals 15 residues. The V gene's germline CDR1 is MNHNY and CDR2 SVGAGI (reference sequence). The V and J ends lost 3 bases and 5 bases, in that order; junction bases with no gene match: 8. The CDR3 DNA follows: TGTGCCAGCAGTTATGTTGACAGACAGGGGTATGGCTACACCTTC. Translated: CASSYVDRQGYGYTF.

This clonotype was observed a handful of times. This chain connects TRBV6-2 or TRBV6-3 to TRBJ1-5; 9 bases are a match to TRBD1. CDR3 length: 17 residues. V trimming: 0 bases; J trimming: 6 bases; junction bases outside the gene matches: 9. The germline gives CDR1 MNHEY, CDR2 SVGEGT. As DNA, the CDR3 is TGTGCCAGCAGTTACTCGATCAAGGGACAGGGCTCTCAGCCCCAGCATTTT. Protein product: CASSYSIKGQGSQPQHF.

This chain uses TRBV12-3 or TRBV12-4 with TRBJ1-2, with a weak D call TRBD1 (5 bases). V gave up 6 bases and J gave up 3 bases, with 14 bases separating them. The CDR3 contains 14 residues. CDR3 amino acids: CASSVSGPDYGYTF. For the CDR3, the DNA is TGTGCCAGCAGCGTGTCAGGGCCTGACTATGGCTACACCTTC.

The table lists this clonotype with a few counts. V gene TRBV5-4 combines with J gene TRBJ2-6; 7 positions match TRBD1. V was pared by 4 bases and J by 6 bases, with 7 bases of the junction left unmatched. This CDR3 has 15 amino acids. Per the germline V gene, CDR1 is SGHNT and CDR2 is YYREEE (reference sequence). The CDR3 coding sequence is TGTGCCAGCAGCGGGTATACAGGGGAGGCCAACGTCCTGACTTTC. Translated: CASSGYTGEANVLTF. Full variable domain (remainder filled in from reference TRBV5-4 and TRBJ2-6): ETGVTQSPTHLIKTRGQQVTLRCSSQSGHNTVSWYQQALGQGPQFIFQYYREEENGRGNFPPRFSGLQFPNYSSELNVNALELDDSALYLCASSGYTGEANVLTFGAGSRLTVL.

This clonotype has a handful of counts. The V and J genes are TRBV20-1 and TRBJ2-7; D possibly corresponds to TRBD1 (7 bases). The J call is in doubt because the DNA end fits TRBJ2-5 better. CDR3 length equals 13 residues. Germline values: CDR1 DFQATT, CDR2 SNEGSKA (reference sequence). In DNA form, the CDR3 reads TGCAGTGCTACCCCCAGGGGGGAGGAGACCCAGTACTTC. Protein: CSATPRGEETQYF.

The CDR3 DNA is TGCGCCAGCAGCTGGGGTGGGGCCGACAATGAGCAGTTCTTC. It codes for CASSWGGADNEQFF. The rearrangement links TRBV5-1 to TRBJ2-1, with D maybe TRBD1 (5 bases). Germline CDR1 is SGHRS and CDR2 is YFSETQ. CDR3 length: 14 residues. The V and J ends lost 3 bases and 5 bases respectively, with 12 bases between them.

The rearrangement uses TRBV2 and TRBJ1-2, with D unresolved. CDR3 length: 13 amino acids. The germline V gene encodes CDR1 SNHLY and CDR2 FYNNEI. V dropped 5 bases and J dropped 4 bases, with 11 bases sitting between them. The CDR3 DNA reads TGTGCCAGCAGTACCGCGGCTATCTATGGCTACACCTTC. Residues: CASSTAAIYGYTF.